This T cell receptor (beta chain) came from a study of CD8+ T cells in alopecia areata. General observations from the study: Among patients, TCR sharing was less clear than in mice, a difference possibly due in part to HLA diversity in the patient population.

The authors extracted RNA and reverse transcribed it into cDNA as the sequencing template. Data came from immunoSEQ multiplex PCR; TCRdb stores just in-frame clones and leaves some out. The sample comprises 89,000 or so clones, about 51% of which are singletons, and under 6.5% rests with the top ten. Alopecia areata patients provided lesional scalp punch biopsies and peripheral blood, both collected for the study. In its sample, this clone was seen once. What it binds is unknown. V lost 5 bases to trimming and J lost 5 bases; unmatched junction nucleotides: 4. Germline V gives CDR1 SGHRS, CDR2 YFSETQ. CDR3 length: 13 amino acids.

Sequencing input: NKG2D-high CD8+ T cells sorted from blood. This chain connects TRBV5-1 to TRBJ2-1; 7 bases fit TRBD1. The sequence was collected from a human donor with alopecia areata. In DNA form, the CDR3 reads TGCGCCAGCAGTTCTGACAGGGACAATGAGCAGTTCTTC. It specifies CASSSDRDNEQFF. Combining the CDR3 with reference TRBV5-1 and TRBJ2-1 gives the whole variable domain KAGVTQTPRYLIKTRGQQVTLSCSPISGHRSVSWYQQTPGQGLQFLFEYFSETQRNKGNFPGRFSGRQFSNSRSEMNVSTLELGDSALYLCASSSDRDNEQFFGPGTRLTVL.